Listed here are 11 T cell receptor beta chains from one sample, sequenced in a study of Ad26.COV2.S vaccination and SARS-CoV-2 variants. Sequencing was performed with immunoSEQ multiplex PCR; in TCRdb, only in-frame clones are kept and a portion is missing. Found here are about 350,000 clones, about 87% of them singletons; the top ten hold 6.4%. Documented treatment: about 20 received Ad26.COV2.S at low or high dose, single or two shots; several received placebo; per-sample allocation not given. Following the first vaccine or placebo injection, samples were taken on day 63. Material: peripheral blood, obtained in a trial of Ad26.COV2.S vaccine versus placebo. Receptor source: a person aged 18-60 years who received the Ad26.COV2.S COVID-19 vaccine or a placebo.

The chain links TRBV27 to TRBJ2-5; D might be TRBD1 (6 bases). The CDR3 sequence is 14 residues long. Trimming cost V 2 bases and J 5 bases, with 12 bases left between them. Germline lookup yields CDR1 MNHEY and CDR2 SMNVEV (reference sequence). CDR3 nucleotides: TGTGCCAGCAGTTTAAGGGGGAGTCGGGAGACCCAGTACTTC. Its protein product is CASSLRGSRETQYF.

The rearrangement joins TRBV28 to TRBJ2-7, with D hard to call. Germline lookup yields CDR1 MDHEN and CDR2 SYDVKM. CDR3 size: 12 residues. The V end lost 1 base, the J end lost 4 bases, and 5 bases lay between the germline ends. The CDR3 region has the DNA TGTGCCAGCAGTTTATATCCGTACGAGCAGTACTTC. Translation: CASSLYPYEQYF.

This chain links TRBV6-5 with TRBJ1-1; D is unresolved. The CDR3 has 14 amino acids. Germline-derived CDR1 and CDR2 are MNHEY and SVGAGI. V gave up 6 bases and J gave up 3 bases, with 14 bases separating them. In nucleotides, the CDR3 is TGTGCCAGCAGCCCCGACGGACCCTACACTGAAGCTTTCTTT. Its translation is CASSPDGPYTEAFF.

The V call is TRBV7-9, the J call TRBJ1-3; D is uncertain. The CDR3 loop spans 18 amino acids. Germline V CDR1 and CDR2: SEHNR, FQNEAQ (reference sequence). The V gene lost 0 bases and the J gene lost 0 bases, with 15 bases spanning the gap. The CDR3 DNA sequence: TGTGCCAGCAGCTTAGCGTTCGGCAGACTCTACTCTGGAAACACCATATATTTT. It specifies CASSLAFGRLYSGNTIYF.

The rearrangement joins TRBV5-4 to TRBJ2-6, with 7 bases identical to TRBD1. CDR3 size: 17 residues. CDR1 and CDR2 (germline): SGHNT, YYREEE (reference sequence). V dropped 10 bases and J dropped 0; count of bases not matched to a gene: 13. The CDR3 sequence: CASTTGTANSGANVLTF. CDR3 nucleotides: TGTGCCTCCACTACCGGGACAGCAAACTCTGGGGCCAACGTCCTGACTTTC.

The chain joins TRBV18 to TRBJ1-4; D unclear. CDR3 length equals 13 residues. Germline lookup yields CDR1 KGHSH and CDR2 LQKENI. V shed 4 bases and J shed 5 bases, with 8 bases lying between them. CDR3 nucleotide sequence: TGTGCCAGCTCACGCGCCCAAAATGAAAAACTGTTTTTT. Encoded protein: CASSRAQNEKLFF.

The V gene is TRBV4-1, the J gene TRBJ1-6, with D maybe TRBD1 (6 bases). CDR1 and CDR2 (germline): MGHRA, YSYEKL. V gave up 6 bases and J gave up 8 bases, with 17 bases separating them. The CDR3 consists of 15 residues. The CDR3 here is CASRRQANPDSPLHF. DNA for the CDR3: TGCGCCAGCAGACGACAGGCGAATCCGGATTCACCCCTCCACTTT.

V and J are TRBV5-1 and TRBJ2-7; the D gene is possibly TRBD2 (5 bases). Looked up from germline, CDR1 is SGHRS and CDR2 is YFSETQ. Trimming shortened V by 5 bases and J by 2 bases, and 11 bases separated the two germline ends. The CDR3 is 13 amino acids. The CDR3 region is CASSEGRAYEQYF. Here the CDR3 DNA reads TGCGCCAGCAGTGAGGGCAGAGCCTACGAGCAGTACTTC.

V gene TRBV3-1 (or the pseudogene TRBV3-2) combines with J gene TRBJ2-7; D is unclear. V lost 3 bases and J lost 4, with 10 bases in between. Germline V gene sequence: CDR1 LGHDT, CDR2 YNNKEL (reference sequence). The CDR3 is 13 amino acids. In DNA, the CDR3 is TGTGCCAGCAGCCAGTCTGGACGTTACGAGCAGTACTTC. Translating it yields CASSQSGRYEQYF.

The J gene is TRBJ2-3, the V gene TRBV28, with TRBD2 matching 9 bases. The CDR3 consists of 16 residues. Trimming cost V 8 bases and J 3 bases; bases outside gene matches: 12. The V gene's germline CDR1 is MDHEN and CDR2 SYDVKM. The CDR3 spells CASPPLAGERTDTQYF. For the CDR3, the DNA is TGTGCCAGCCCCCCCTTAGCGGGAGAGAGAACAGATACGCAGTATTTT.

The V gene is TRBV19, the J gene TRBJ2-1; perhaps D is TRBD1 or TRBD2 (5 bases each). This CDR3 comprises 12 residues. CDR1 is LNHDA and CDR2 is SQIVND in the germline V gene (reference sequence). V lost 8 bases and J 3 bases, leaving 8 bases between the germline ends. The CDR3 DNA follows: TGTGCCAGTGGGGGAAGCTACAATGAGCAGTTCTTC. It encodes CASGGSYNEQFF.